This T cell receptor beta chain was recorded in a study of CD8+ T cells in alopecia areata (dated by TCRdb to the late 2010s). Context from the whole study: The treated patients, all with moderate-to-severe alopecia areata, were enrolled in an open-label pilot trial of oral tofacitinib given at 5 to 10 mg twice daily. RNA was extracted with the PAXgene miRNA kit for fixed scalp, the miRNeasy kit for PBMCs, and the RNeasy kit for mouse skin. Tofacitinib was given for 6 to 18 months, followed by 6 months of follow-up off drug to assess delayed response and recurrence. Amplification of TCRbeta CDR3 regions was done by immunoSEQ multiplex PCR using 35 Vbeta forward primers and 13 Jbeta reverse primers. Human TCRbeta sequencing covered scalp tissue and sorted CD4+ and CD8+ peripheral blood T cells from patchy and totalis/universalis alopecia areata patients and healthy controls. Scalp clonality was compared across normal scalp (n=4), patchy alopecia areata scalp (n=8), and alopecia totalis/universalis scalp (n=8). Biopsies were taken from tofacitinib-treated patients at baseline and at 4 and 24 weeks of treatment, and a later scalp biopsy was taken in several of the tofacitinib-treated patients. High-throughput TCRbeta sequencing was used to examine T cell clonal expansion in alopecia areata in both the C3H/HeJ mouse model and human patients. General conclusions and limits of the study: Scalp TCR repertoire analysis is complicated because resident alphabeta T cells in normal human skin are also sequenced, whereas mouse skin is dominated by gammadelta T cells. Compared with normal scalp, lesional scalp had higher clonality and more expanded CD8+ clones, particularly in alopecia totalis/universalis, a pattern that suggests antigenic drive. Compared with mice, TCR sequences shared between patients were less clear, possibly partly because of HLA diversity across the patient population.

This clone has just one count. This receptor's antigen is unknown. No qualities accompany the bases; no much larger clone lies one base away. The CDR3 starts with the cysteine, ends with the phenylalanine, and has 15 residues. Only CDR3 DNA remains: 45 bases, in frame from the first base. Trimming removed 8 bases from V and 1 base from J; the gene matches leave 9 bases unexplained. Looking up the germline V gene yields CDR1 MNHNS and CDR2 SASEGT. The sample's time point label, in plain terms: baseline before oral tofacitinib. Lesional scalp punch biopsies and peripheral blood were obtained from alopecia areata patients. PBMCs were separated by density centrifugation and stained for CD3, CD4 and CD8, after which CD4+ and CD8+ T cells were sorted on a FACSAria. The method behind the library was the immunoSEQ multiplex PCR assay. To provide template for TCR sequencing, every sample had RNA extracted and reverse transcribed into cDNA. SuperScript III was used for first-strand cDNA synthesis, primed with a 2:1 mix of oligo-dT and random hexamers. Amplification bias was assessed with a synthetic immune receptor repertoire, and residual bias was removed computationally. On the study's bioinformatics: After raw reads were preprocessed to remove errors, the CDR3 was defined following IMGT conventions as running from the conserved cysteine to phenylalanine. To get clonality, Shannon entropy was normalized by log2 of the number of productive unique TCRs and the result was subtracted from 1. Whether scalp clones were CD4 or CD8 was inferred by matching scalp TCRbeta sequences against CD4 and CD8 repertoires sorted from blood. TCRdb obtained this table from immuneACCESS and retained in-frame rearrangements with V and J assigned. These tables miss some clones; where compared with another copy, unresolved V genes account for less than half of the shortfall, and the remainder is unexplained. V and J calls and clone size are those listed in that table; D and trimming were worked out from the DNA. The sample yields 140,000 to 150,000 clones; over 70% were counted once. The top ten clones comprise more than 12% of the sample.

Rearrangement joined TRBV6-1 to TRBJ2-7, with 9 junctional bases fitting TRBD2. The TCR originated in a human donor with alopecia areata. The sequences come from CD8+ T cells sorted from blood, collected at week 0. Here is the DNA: TGTGCCAGCTCGGTGACTAGCGGATCTTCCTACGAGCAGTACTTC. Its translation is CASSVTSGSSYEQYF.